These 28 T cell receptor beta chains share one sample of origin, sequenced in a study of T cells in Graves' hyperthyroidism and ophthalmopathy. It was RNA transcripts that yielded the amplified TCR beta CDR3 regions. First-round RT-PCR of the TCR CDR3 relied on the HTBI primer set. TCRdb redid the calling of the multiplex PCR reads with MiXCR, one entry per CDR3 protein. The table lists more than 500,000 distinct CDR3 sequences, about 16% of them singletons. Material for sequencing was blood. The receptors were gathered from a woman under 40 with Graves' ophthalmopathy.

This clonotype was detected only a few times. The chain carries TRBV5-1 and TRBJ1-2; D possibly corresponds to TRBD1 (5 bases). The V and J ends lost 4 bases and 5 bases respectively, with 21 bases between them. This CDR3 is 16 amino acids long. Germline V gives CDR1 SGHRS, CDR2 YFSETQ. The CDR3 region is CASSPEASRGFYGYTF. The DNA of the CDR3 is TGCGCCAGCAGCCCCGAAGCGTCAAGGGGATTTTATGGCTACACCTTC.

A few counts support this clonotype. This CDR3 reads CASSISQGLAPLHF. The CDR3 DNA reads as TGTGCCAGTAGTATCTCCCAGGGATTGGCACCCCTCCACTTT. The rearrangement joins TRBV19 to TRBJ1-6; TRBD1 is a possible D gene (5 bases). There are 14 residues in the CDR3. The germline gives CDR1 LNHDA, CDR2 SQIVND (reference sequence). Trimming pared 3 bases from V and 11 bases from J, leaving 14 bases between.

At least ten counts were recorded for this clonotype. The genes are TRBV28 and TRBJ2-1; 13 nucleotides agree with TRBD2. The V segment lost 4 bases and the J segment 0 bases; nucleotides outside the gene matches: 6. The CDR3 loop spans 18 amino acids. The germline V gene encodes CDR1 MDHEN and CDR2 SYDVKM. The CDR3 protein is CASSSGTSGASSYNEQFF. The CDR3 region has the DNA TGTGCCAGCAGTTCCGGGACTAGCGGGGCGAGCTCCTACAATGAGCAGTTCTTC.

This clonotype came up a few times. J is TRBJ2-5 and V is TRBV29-1; D may be TRBD1 (5 bases). This CDR3 comprises 14 residues. The germline V and J ends were trimmed by 2 bases and 5 bases, with 15 bases remaining between them. Germline CDR1 and CDR2: SQVTM and ANQGSEA. CDR3: CSVERGKIGETQYF. In DNA, the CDR3 is TGCAGCGTTGAAAGGGGTAAAATAGGCGAGACCCAGTACTTC.

This clonotype showed up just a few times. This chain links TRBV28 with TRBJ1-6; D remains unclear. This CDR3 is built from 14 residues. Trimming took off 3 bases at V and 7 bases at J, with 10 bases between the two ends. Germline lookup yields CDR1 MDHEN and CDR2 SYDVKM. The CDR3 protein is CASSFIGVNSPLHF. The CDR3 DNA reads as TGTGCCAGCAGTTTTATTGGAGTGAATTCACCCCTCCACTTT.

This clonotype was counted many times. V is TRBV4-3 and J is TRBJ1-5; D gene unclear. The CDR3 is made up of 17 amino acids. V lost 0 bases to trimming and J lost 0 bases, with 12 bases between them. CDR1 is LGHNA and CDR2 is YSLEER in the germline V gene. CDR3 loop: CASSQETGRTSNQPQHF. In DNA form, the CDR3 reads TGCGCCAGCAGCCAAGAGACGGGCAGGACTAGCAATCAGCCCCAGCATTTT.

There are many counts of this clonotype. The chain couples TRBV11-2 to TRBJ2-1; a possible D gene is TRBD2 (6 bases). Germline V gene data show CDR1 as SGHAT and CDR2 as FQNNGV. V was cut by 6 bases and J by 3 bases, with 12 bases left in between. The CDR3 is 14 amino acids. This CDR3 is CASRAGTFYNEQFF. The CDR3 DNA reads TGTGCCAGCAGGGCAGGGACTTTCTACAATGAGCAGTTCTTC. The full variable domain, completed using reference TRBV11-2 and TRBJ2-1, is EAGVAQSPRYKIIEKRQSVAFWCNPISGHATLYWYQQILGQGPKLLIQFQNNGVVDDSQLPKDRFSAERLKGVDSTLKIQPAKLEDSAVYLCASRAGTFYNEQFFGPGTRLTVL.

This clonotype was picked up many times. The chain has TRBV5-1 and TRBJ2-7; D is uncertain. Germline-derived CDR1 and CDR2 are SGHRS and YFSETQ. The CDR3 loop spans 15 amino acids. Trimming stripped 2 bases from V and 3 bases from J, with 15 bases between. CDR3 loop: CASSLTGQANYEQYF. CDR3 DNA sequence: TGCGCCAGCAGCTTAACCGGGCAGGCGAACTACGAGCAGTACTTC.

This clonotype was picked up many times. V usage is TRBV29-1 and J usage is TRBJ2-3, with TRBD2 matching 8 bases. Germline V gives CDR1 SQVTM, CDR2 ANQGSEA. V gave up 4 bases and J gave up 3 bases; unmatched junction bases: 6. The CDR3 is 14 amino acids. DNA for the CDR3: TGCAGCGTTGGGGCTAGCGGGCTTACAGATACGCAGTATTTT. Translation gives CSVGASGLTDTQYF.

The chain links TRBV5-8 to TRBJ2-1; no reliable D call. The ends were cut back, 0 bases at V and 9 bases at J, with 10 bases in the middle. Looked up from germline, CDR1 is SGHTS and CDR2 is YDEGEE. CDR3 length: 13 amino acids. CDR3: CASSLGLMVEQFF. The CDR3 nucleotides are TGTGCCAGCAGCTTGGGGCTAATGGTTGAGCAGTTCTTC.

This clonotype showed up many times. The chain couples TRBV2 to TRBJ2-5; the D gene is possibly TRBD2 (6 bases). The CDR3 spans 14 residues. Trimming stripped 1 base from V and 5 bases from J, with 11 bases between. Per the germline V gene, CDR1 is SNHLY and CDR2 is FYNNEI. This CDR3 reads CASSEGAGRETQYF. The CDR3 DNA is TGTGCCAGCAGTGAAGGGGCGGGGAGGGAGACCCAGTACTTC. Variable domain in full (rest from reference TRBV2 and TRBJ2-5): EPEVTQTPSHQVTQMGQEVILRCVPISNHLYFYWYRQILGQKVEFLVSFYNNEISEKSEIFDDQFSVERPDGSNFTLKIRSTKLEDSAMYFCASSEGAGRETQYFGPGTRLLVL.

The V gene is TRBV12-3 or TRBV12-4, the J gene TRBJ2-2, with D maybe TRBD1 (5 bases). V lost 5 bases and J lost 7, with 14 bases in between. The CDR3 has 14 amino acids. Here the CDR3 DNA reads TGTGCCAGCAGTACCCAGGGATGGATCGGGGAGCTGTTTTTT. This gives the protein CASSTQGWIGELFF.

This clonotype was recorded at least ten times. The chain uses TRBV7-9 and TRBJ2-7; the D is unclear. The CDR3 is 11 residues long. With 5 bases removed from V and 6 bases from J, the gap between germline ends came to 8 bases. From germline, CDR1 is SEHNR and CDR2 FQNEAQ (reference sequence). CDR3 in DNA: TGTGCCAGCAGCCCGCCCCGCGAGCAGTACTTC. It codes for CASSPPREQYF.

This chain connects TRBV14 to TRBJ1-1; D is ambiguous. The V end lost 3 bases, the J end lost 11 bases, and 16 bases lay between the germline ends. There are 13 residues in the CDR3. Germline lookup yields CDR1 SGHDN and CDR2 FVKESK. The DNA for the CDR3 is TGTGCCAGCAGCCATGGCTTGCGGGGTCGCGCTTTCTTT. Amino acid sequence: CASSHGLRGRAFF.

A note on this clonotype: It may be a read error: a sequence one base away is much more abundant. The chain recombines TRBV28 with TRBJ2-7; D perhaps matches TRBD2 (5 bases). The CDR3 has 14 residues. Germline lookup yields CDR1 MDHEN and CDR2 SYDVKM. CDR3: CASSLDYISYEQHF. The CDR3 DNA reads TGTGCCAGCAGTTTAGACTATATCTCCTACGAGCAGCACTTC.

This clonotype was detected a few times. This rearrangement joins TRBV6-1 to TRBJ2-4; D assignment may be TRBD1 or TRBD2 (6 bases each). Trimming pared 8 bases from V and 1 base from J, leaving 18 bases between. The CDR3 has 16 residues. Germline assignment: CDR1 MNHNS and CDR2 SASEGT. CDR3: CASGGTGAWAKNIQYF. DNA for the CDR3: TGTGCCAGCGGGGGGACGGGGGCTTGGGCCAAAAACATTCAGTACTTC.

Of note for this clonotype: The CDR3 end shows no conserved phenylalanine or tryptophan, and so a read error is likely. This rearrangement joins TRBV25-1 to TRBJ2-7; D gene unclear. This CDR3 contains 15 residues. The germline gives CDR1 MGHDK, CDR2 SYGVNS. V was shortened by 3 bases and J by 3 bases, with 15 bases between the two germline ends. The CDR3 bases are TGTGCCAGCAGTGATCCCGACGTAAGTTTCTACGAGCAGTACCTC. Amino acids: CASSDPDVSFYEQYL.

This clonotype was found a few times. The rearrangement joins TRBV7-2 to TRBJ1-4; no reliable D call. Germline CDR1 SGHTA, CDR2 FQGNSA. V lost 5 bases and J lost 7, with 14 bases in between. This CDR3 is 14 amino acids long. CDR3 sequence reads: CASSPDGPIEKLFF. As DNA, the CDR3 is TGTGCCAGCAGCCCGGACGGACCCATTGAAAAACTGTTTTTT.

This clonotype was detected ten times or more. At one end the junction does not follow the germline gene, possibly because of a read error. The chain has TRBV13 and TRBJ2-7; TRBD2 matches at 7 bases. This CDR3 is built from 17 residues. The germline gives CDR1 PRHDT, CDR2 FYEKMQ (reference sequence). The DNA for the CDR3 is TGTGCCAGCAGCTCGACACTCTCTAGCGGAACCTCCCACGAGCAGTACTTC. The encoded protein is CASSSTLSSGTSHEQYF.

This clonotype was found many times. V gene TRBV5-5 combines with J gene TRBJ2-7; D is unresolved. CDR3 size: 14 residues. The germline V gene encodes CDR1 SGHKS and CDR2 YYEKEE (reference sequence). V was clipped by 0 bases and J by 2 bases, with 9 bases between them. The CDR3, as DNA: TGTGCCAGCAGCTTGGTTCCGGAGACCTACGAGCAGTACTTC. Protein sequence: CASSLVPETYEQYF.

This clonotype was counted only a few times. This chain links TRBV19 with TRBJ2-5, with 8 bases matching TRBD2. The CDR3 covers 15 residues. Germline CDR1 is LNHDA and CDR2 is SQIVND (reference sequence). With 3 bases clipped from V and 5 bases from J, the junction kept 8 bases outside the gene matches. The CDR3 spells CASSMGAGGYETQYF. The DNA for the CDR3 is TGTGCCAGTAGTATGGGTGCGGGAGGATATGAGACCCAGTACTTC.

CDR3 sequence: CASSLGYGLGEKLFF. The CDR3 DNA reads TGCGCCAGCAGCTTGGGTTACGGTTTAGGAGAAAAACTGTTTTTT. The V gene is TRBV5-1, the J gene TRBJ1-4, with no clear D. Per germline, CDR1 SGHRS and CDR2 YFSETQ. The CDR3 has 15 amino acids. V was cut by 0 bases and J by 8 bases, with 14 bases left in between.

In its sample, this clonotype was seen many times. The chain has TRBV5-1 and TRBJ2-1; 7 positions match TRBD1. The length of the CDR3 is 20 residues. Looked up from germline, CDR1 is SGHRS and CDR2 is YFSETQ. Unmatched junction bases numbered 27, after V lost 3 bases and J lost 9 bases. The CDR3 region is CASSSLQGIVVRQSAGEQFF. In DNA form, the CDR3 reads TGCGCCAGCAGCTCTCTACAGGGGATCGTGGTGCGGCAAAGTGCGGGTGAGCAGTTCTTC.

The chain has TRBV27 and TRBJ2-6; 10 nucleotides match TRBD2. This CDR3 spans 19 amino acids. Per germline, CDR1 MNHEY and CDR2 SMNVEV (reference sequence). The trim removed 10 bases at V and 0 bases at J, leaving 15 bases unmatched. The CDR3 DNA reads as TGTGCCACTTCCCTGCGGAGCGGGAGGGATATCTCTGGGGCCAACGTCCTGACTTTC. Translated, it gives CATSLRSGRDISGANVLTF.

On this clonotype itself: Being one base from a much bigger clone, this may be a read error. This chain links TRBV7-2 with TRBJ2-7; 7 bases fit TRBD2. The CDR3 extends over 18 amino acids. Germline-derived CDR1 and CDR2 are SGHTA and FQGNSA. V gave up 1 base and J gave up 0 bases; unmatched junction bases: 12. The CDR3 bases are TGTGCCAGCAGCTTAGTCGTGGGAGGGCCTCGAAGCTCCTACGAGCAGTACTTC. Translation: CASSLVVGGPRSSYEQYF. The full variable domain, in which reference TRBV7-2 and TRBJ2-7 provide the parts outside the CDR3, is GAGVSQSPSNKVTEKGKDVELRCDPISGHTALYWYRQSLGQGLEFLIYFQGNSAPDKSGLPSDRFSAERTGGSVSTLTIQRTQQEDSAVYLCASSLVVGGPRSSYEQYFGPGTRLTVT.

There are many counts of this clonotype. The chain joins TRBV7-6 to TRBJ2-7; tentatively, D is TRBD1 (6 bases). Germline V gene lookup returns CDR1 SGHVS and CDR2 FNYEAQ. There are 13 residues in the CDR3. Trimming took off 5 bases at V and 5 bases at J, with 13 bases between the two ends. Here the CDR3 DNA reads TGTGCCAGCAGCCCCGGTTGGACAGACGAGCAGTACTTC. It encodes CASSPGWTDEQYF.

This clonotype was counted at least ten times. This chain connects TRBV18 to TRBJ2-1, with 7 bases identical to TRBD2. With V trimmed by 1 base and J by 1 base, 1 base remained unmatched. Germline CDR1 is KGHSH and CDR2 is LQKENI. The CDR3 covers 15 residues. CDR3 nucleotide sequence: TGTGCCAGCTCACCACAGGGACTATCCTACAATGAGCAGTTCTTC. This translates into CASSPQGLSYNEQFF.

This clonotype appeared many times. The chain carries TRBV6-2 or TRBV6-3 and TRBJ2-7, with 8 bases that match TRBD2. The CDR3 spans 15 residues. From germline, CDR1 is MNHEY and CDR2 SVGEGT. Trimming at V came to 5 bases and at J to 6 bases, leaving 12 bases not matched to a gene. CDR3 residues: CASSPRGGRRSEQYF. Here the CDR3 DNA reads TGTGCCAGCAGTCCTCGGGGGGGCCGGAGATCCGAGCAGTACTTC.